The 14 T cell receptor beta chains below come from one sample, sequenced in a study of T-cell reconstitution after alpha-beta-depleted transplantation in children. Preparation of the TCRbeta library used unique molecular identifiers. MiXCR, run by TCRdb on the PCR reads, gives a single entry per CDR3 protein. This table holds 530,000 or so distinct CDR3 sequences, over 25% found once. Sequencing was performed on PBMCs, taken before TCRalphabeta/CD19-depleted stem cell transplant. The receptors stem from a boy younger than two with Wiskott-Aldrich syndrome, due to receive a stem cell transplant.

CDR3 in DNA: TGTGCCAGCAGTTTGACTAGCGGGAGGGGGTTGGCAGATACGCAGTATTTT. Amino acid sequence: CASSLTSGRGLADTQYF. The chain carries TRBV27 and TRBJ2-3; 14 positions agree with TRBD2. The junction had 6 bases not matched to a gene; V was cut back by 3 bases and J by 4 bases. The CDR3 contains 17 residues. From germline, CDR1 is MNHEY and CDR2 SMNVEV (reference sequence).

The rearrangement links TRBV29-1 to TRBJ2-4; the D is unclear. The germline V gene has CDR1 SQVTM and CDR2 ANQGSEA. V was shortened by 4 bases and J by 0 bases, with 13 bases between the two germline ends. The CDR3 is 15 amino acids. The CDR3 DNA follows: TGCAGCGTTGCAGACGGCCTATTAGCCAAAAACATTCAGTACTTC. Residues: CSVADGLLAKNIQYF.

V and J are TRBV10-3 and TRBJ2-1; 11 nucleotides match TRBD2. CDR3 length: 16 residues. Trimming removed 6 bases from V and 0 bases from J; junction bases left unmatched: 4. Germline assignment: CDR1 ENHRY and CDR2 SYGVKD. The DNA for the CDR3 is TGTGCCATCAGGCTAGCGGGAGGTAGCTCCTACAATGAGCAGTTCTTC. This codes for CAIRLAGGSSYNEQFF.

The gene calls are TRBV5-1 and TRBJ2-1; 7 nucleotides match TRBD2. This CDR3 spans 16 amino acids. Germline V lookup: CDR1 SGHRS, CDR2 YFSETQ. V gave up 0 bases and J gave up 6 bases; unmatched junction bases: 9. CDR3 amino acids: CASSLVGVGGGNEQFF. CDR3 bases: TGCGCCAGCAGCTTGGTCGGTGTGGGCGGGGGCAATGAGCAGTTCTTC.

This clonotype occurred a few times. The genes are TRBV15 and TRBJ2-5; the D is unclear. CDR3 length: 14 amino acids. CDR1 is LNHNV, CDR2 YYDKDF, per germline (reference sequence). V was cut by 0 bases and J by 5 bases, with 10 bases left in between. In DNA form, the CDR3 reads TGTGCCACCAGCAGAGATGCCGTCCGGGAGACCCAGTACTTC. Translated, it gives CATSRDAVRETQYF.

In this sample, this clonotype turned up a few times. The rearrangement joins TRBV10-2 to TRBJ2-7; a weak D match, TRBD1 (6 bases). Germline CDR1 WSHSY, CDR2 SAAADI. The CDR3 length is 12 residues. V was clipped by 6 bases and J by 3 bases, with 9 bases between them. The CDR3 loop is CASRSGDYEQYF. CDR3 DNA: TGCGCCAGCAGGTCAGGGGACTACGAGCAGTACTTC.

In nucleotides, the CDR3 is TGTGCCAGCAGCCAGGACAGGGGAGCACAGACCCAGTACTTC. The encoded protein is CASSQDRGAQTQYF. The chain carries TRBV28 and TRBJ2-5; TRBD1 aligns across 9 bases. V shed 6 bases, J shed 6 bases, and the junction held 8 bases outside the gene matches. Germline V gene sequence: CDR1 MDHEN, CDR2 SYDVKM. This CDR3 is 14 amino acids long.

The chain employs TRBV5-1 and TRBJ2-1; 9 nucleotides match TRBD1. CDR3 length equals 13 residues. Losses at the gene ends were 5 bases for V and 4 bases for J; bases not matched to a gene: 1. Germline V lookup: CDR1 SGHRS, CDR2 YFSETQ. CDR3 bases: TGCGCCAGCAGAGGGACAGGGTACAATGAGCAGTTCTTC. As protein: CASRGTGYNEQFF.

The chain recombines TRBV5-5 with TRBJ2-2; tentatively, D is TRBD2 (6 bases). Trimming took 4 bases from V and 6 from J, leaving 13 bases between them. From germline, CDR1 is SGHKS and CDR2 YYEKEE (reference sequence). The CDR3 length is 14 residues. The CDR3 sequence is CASSREPISGELFF. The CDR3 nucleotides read TGTGCCAGCAGCCGGGAGCCTATCTCCGGGGAGCTGTTTTTT.

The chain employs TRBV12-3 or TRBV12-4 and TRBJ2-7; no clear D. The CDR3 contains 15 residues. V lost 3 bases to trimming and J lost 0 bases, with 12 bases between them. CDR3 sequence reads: CASSLEGVPSYEQYF. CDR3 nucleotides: TGTGCCAGCAGTTTGGAAGGCGTTCCCTCCTACGAGCAGTACTTC.

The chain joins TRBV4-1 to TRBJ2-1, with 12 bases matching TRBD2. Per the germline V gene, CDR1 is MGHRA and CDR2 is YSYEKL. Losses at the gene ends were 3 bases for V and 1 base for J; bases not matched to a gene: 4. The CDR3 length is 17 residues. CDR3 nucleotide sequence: TGCGCCAGCAGCCAGTGGACTAGCGGGACGTCCTACAATGAGCAGTTCTTC. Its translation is CASSQWTSGTSYNEQFF.

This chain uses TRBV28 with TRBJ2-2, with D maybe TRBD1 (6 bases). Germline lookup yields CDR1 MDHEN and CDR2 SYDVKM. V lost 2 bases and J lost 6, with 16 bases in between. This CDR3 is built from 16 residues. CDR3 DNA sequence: TGTGCCAGCAGTTTAATTGCGAAAGGGGGTGCCGGGGAGCTGTTTTTT. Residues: CASSLIAKGGAGELFF.

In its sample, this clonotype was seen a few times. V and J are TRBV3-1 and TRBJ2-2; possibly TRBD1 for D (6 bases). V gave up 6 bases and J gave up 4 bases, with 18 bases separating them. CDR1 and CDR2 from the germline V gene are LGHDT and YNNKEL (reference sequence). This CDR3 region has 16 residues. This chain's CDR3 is CASSRGLIGATGELFF. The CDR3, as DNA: TGTGCCAGCAGTAGGGGGTTAATCGGGGCCACCGGGGAGCTGTTTTTT.

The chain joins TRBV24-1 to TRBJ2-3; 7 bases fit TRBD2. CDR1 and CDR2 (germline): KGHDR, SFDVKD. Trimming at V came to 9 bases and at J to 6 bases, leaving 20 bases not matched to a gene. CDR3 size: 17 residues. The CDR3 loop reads CATENGRLAGRVDTQYF. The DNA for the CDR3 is TGTGCCACCGAGAACGGGCGGTTAGCGGGTCGGGTGGATACGCAGTATTTT.